This TCR beta chain came from a study of identical twins. Notes on the study in general: Zero-insertion results could be subject to partial confounding by invariant MAIT and iNKT cells.

V was shortened by 5 bases and J by 8 bases, with 15 bases between the two germline ends. Germline lookup yields CDR1 SGHTA and CDR2 FQGNSA. The CDR3 runs 13 residues. TCRdb processed the 5' RACE reads anew with MiXCR; each CDR3 protein has one entry. The table has roughly 690,000 distinct CDR3 sequences, 21% seen once. There were only healthy Caucasians among the donors. Points on this clonotype: The antigen remains unidentified.

These sequences were also reported in another study, on T cells expressing NK-cell markers.

The sample consisted of PBMCs. The genes are TRBV7-2 and TRBJ1-2, with D possibly being TRBD1 (5 bases). The clonotype comes from a young woman in good health. The CDR3 sequence: CASSQGAGNGYTF. CDR3 DNA sequence: TGTGCCAGCAGCCAGGGAGCGGGGAACGGCTACACCTTC.